A single sample gave rise to the 27 T cell receptor beta chains below, sequenced in a study of blood T cell repertoires in COVID-19. Only in-frame clones appear in the TCRdb table, and some are missing; sequencing was by immunoSEQ multiplex PCR. The sample has about 390,000 clones; about 87% are singletons. Sequencing used peripheral blood. These receptors came from a woman in her sixties or seventies with COVID-19, enrolled during active disease.

CDR3 residues: CASSLVFAENSNQPQHF. CDR3 nucleotides: TGTGCCAGCAGCTTAGTATTCGCGGAGAATAGCAATCAGCCCCAGCATTTT. The chain carries TRBV7-9 and TRBJ1-5; D gene uncertain. Trimming took off 1 base at V and 0 bases at J, with 13 bases between the two ends. The CDR3 totals 17 residues. Germline V gene data show CDR1 as SEHNR and CDR2 as FQNEAQ (reference sequence).

The DNA of the CDR3 is TGTGCCAGCAGCCGGGACAGATCAAACTATGGCTACACCTTC. This encodes CASSRDRSNYGYTF. V is TRBV5-4 and J is TRBJ1-2, with 7 nucleotides matching TRBD1. This CDR3 has 14 amino acids. J lost 2 bases, V lost 4 bases, and 5 bases had no gene match. In germline, CDR1 is SGHNT, CDR2 YYREEE (reference sequence).

J is TRBJ1-6 and V is TRBV18; 9 bases are a match to TRBD1. This CDR3 is built from 14 residues. Per the germline V gene, CDR1 is KGHSH and CDR2 is LQKENI. The ends lost 4 bases at V and 7 bases at J; junction bases unmatched: 2. CDR3 bases: TGTGCCAGCTCACGGGACAGGGAAAATTCACCCCTCCACTTT. Amino acid sequence: CASSRDRENSPLHF.

The chain combines TRBV15 with TRBJ2-1; TRBD1 matches at 8 bases. Germline V CDR1 and CDR2: LNHNV, YYDKDF (reference sequence). The ends lost 2 bases at V and 7 bases at J; junction bases unmatched: 4. This CDR3 has 14 amino acids. CDR3 region: CATSRTRDRNEQFF. The CDR3 DNA is TGTGCCACCAGCAGAACCCGGGACAGGAATGAGCAGTTCTTC.

The rearrangement uses TRBV6-2 or TRBV6-3 and TRBJ2-3, with 10 bases aligning to TRBD2. This CDR3 has 16 amino acids. CDR1 MNHEY and CDR2 SVGEGT come from the germline V gene. V lost 2 bases and J lost 5; bases outside the gene matches: 7. Here the CDR3 DNA reads TGTGCCAGCAGTTACCCCTTAGCGGGGGGAAGAGATACGCAGTATTTT. As protein: CASSYPLAGGRDTQYF.

The chain uses TRBV19 and TRBJ1-2; 8 nucleotides match TRBD1. The V segment lost 3 bases and the J segment 8 bases; nucleotides outside the gene matches: 2. Germline V gene sequence: CDR1 LNHDA, CDR2 SQIVND (reference sequence). The CDR3 is 12 amino acids. In DNA, the CDR3 is TGTGCCAGTAGTATCCGACAGGGGGGCTACACCTTC. Translation gives CASSIRQGGYTF.

The chain links TRBV6-1 to TRBJ1-5; D might be TRBD1 (5 bases). Germline V gene sequence: CDR1 MNHNS, CDR2 SASEGT. With 4 bases removed from V and 0 bases from J, the gap between germline ends came to 13 bases. The CDR3 is 16 amino acids. The CDR3 is CASSGPGLHSNQPQHF. The DNA of the CDR3 is TGTGCCAGCAGTGGTCCGGGACTACATAGCAATCAGCCCCAGCATTTT.

J is TRBJ1-2 and V is TRBV2, with D uncertain. Germline CDR1 is SNHLY and CDR2 is FYNNEI. Trimming stripped 0 bases from V and 0 bases from J, with 11 bases between. The CDR3 is 16 residues long. Here the CDR3 reads CASSEAQSRANYGYTF. CDR3 DNA sequence: TGTGCCAGCAGTGAAGCGCAATCGAGAGCTAACTATGGCTACACCTTC.

V and J are TRBV6-5 and TRBJ2-3; D might be TRBD1 (6 bases). CDR3 length: 13 residues. The V end was cut by 8 bases, the J end by 1 base, with 10 bases between. Germline assignment: CDR1 MNHEY and CDR2 SVGAGI. This CDR3 reads CASETGGTDTQYF. CDR3 bases: TGTGCCAGCGAGACAGGAGGCACAGATACGCAGTATTTT.

The gene calls are TRBV7-3 and TRBJ2-1; TRBD1 agrees at 7 bases. CDR1 is SGHTA and CDR2 is FQGTGA in the germline V gene. This CDR3 comprises 13 residues. After removal of 3 bases from V and 6 bases from J, the junction contained 2 bases not matched to a gene. The CDR3 DNA reads TGTGCCAGCAGCTTCGGGACAGCCAATGAGCAGTTCTTC. This codes for CASSFGTANEQFF.

The gene calls are TRBV7-3 and TRBJ2-2; D not certain. CDR1 is SGHTA, CDR2 FQGTGA, per germline. Trimming shortened V by 1 base and J by 7 bases, and 7 bases separated the two germline ends. The CDR3 consists of 13 residues. The CDR3 loop reads CASSLRSGGELFF. The CDR3 DNA reads as TGTGCCAGCAGCTTAAGGTCGGGCGGGGAGCTGTTTTTT.

The DNA of the CDR3 is TGTGCCAGCAGCTTCCTGACCGGGGATGAGCAGTTCTTC. Translating gives CASSFLTGDEQFF. This chain links TRBV7-8 with TRBJ2-1; maybe TRBD2 (5 bases). Trimming stripped 3 bases from V and 8 bases from J, with 11 bases between. This CDR3 is 13 amino acids long. CDR1 and CDR2 (germline): SGHVS, FQNEAQ.

The chain uses TRBV18 and TRBJ2-7, with 8 bases identical to TRBD2. The V and J ends lost 1 base and 0 bases, in that order; junction bases with no gene match: 8. The CDR3 consists of 17 residues. Germline loops: CDR1 KGHSH, CDR2 LQKENI. CDR3 sequence: CASSPRYSGVDSYEQYF. The CDR3 DNA reads as TGTGCCAGCTCACCACGGTATAGCGGGGTCGACTCCTACGAGCAGTACTTC.

The genes are TRBV5-6 and TRBJ2-2; TRBD1 agrees at 9 bases. Germline V gene data show CDR1 as SGHDT and CDR2 as YYEEEE. Trimming cost V 4 bases and J 4 bases; bases outside gene matches: 5. The CDR3 sequence is 15 residues long. Written as DNA, the CDR3 is TGTGCCAGCAGCCAAAGGACAGGGGTCACCGGGGAGCTGTTTTTT. Residues: CASSQRTGVTGELFF.

The CDR3 nucleotides are TGTGCCAGCAGCCAAGAGACTAGTGTGGGAATGGGAAATACGCAGTATTTT. Its protein is CASSQETSVGMGNTQYF. The chain is built from TRBV3-1 (or the pseudogene TRBV3-2) and TRBJ2-3, with a possible D match to TRBD2 (6 bases). The CDR3 length is 17 residues. The germline V gene has CDR1 LGHDT and CDR2 YNNKEL (reference sequence). Trimming removed 0 bases from V and 7 bases from J, with 20 bases in between.

This rearrangement joins TRBV5-1 to TRBJ2-1; 12 nucleotides match TRBD2. Unmatched junction bases numbered 5, after V lost 1 base and J lost 9 bases. The CDR3 extends over 15 amino acids. Per germline, CDR1 SGHRS and CDR2 YFSETQ. DNA of the CDR3: TGCGCCAGCAGCTTGCTAGCGGGGGGGCAGAGTGAGCAGTTCTTC. Translation: CASSLLAGGQSEQFF. Variable domain in full (rest from reference TRBV5-1 and TRBJ2-1): KAGVTQTPRYLIKTRGQQVTLSCSPISGHRSVSWYQQTPGQGLQFLFEYFSETQRNKGNFPGRFSGRQFSNSRSEMNVSTLELGDSALYLCASSLLAGGQSEQFFGPGTRLTVL.

The gene calls are TRBV29-1 and TRBJ2-3; 7 nucleotides match TRBD2. This CDR3 has 16 residues. V gave up 0 bases and J gave up 2 bases; unmatched junction bases: 8. Per the germline V gene, CDR1 is SQVTM and CDR2 is ANQGSEA. The CDR3 DNA sequence: TGCAGCGTTGAAGATCGGCTAGCGGCTAACACAGATACGCAGTATTTT. Its translation: CSVEDRLAANTDTQYF.

The chain couples TRBV6-2 or TRBV6-3 to TRBJ2-2; 9 nucleotides line up with TRBD1. The CDR3 is 15 amino acids. Germline V gives CDR1 MNHEY, CDR2 SVGEGT. J was trimmed by 4 bases and V by 5 bases; bases with no gene match: 5. The CDR3 sequence is CASSRDRVGTGELFF. CDR3 DNA: TGTGCCAGCAGTCGGGACAGGGTTGGCACCGGGGAGCTGTTTTTT.

This chain joins TRBV30 and TRBJ1-2, with 7 bases aligning to TRBD1. Germline V gives CDR1 GTSNPN, CDR2 SVGIG (reference sequence). This CDR3 has 12 amino acids. The V segment lost 4 bases and the J segment 8 bases; nucleotides outside the gene matches: 7. The CDR3 here is CAWIGQALGYTF. CDR3 sequence (DNA): TGTGCCTGGATTGGACAGGCCCTCGGCTACACCTTC.

The CDR3 loop is CATSRDPRGNYGYTF. The CDR3 DNA reads as TGTGCCACCAGCAGAGACCCCCGGGGGAACTATGGCTACACCTTC. The V gene is TRBV15, the J gene TRBJ1-2; D may be TRBD1 (5 bases). The CDR3 totals 15 residues. V gave up 0 bases and J gave up 2 bases, with 10 bases separating them. Per germline, CDR1 LNHNV and CDR2 YYDKDF (reference sequence).

The rearrangement uses TRBV27 and TRBJ2-1; D might be TRBD1 (6 bases). V was shortened by 5 bases and J by 5 bases, with 13 bases between the two germline ends. Germline V gives CDR1 MNHEY, CDR2 SMNVEV (reference sequence). The CDR3 length is 14 residues. In DNA form, the CDR3 reads TGTGCCAGCAGTCGAGGGGGATTTAACAATGAGCAGTTCTTC. It codes for CASSRGGFNNEQFF.

The J gene is TRBJ1-1, the V gene TRBV12-3 or TRBV12-4; tentative D call: TRBD1 (5 bases). There are 12 residues in the CDR3. Trimming removed 3 bases at V and 11 bases at J, with 13 bases between. CDR3 region: CASSFQGARAFF. For the CDR3, the DNA is TGTGCCAGCAGTTTTCAGGGCGCGAGGGCTTTCTTT.

This rearrangement joins TRBV11-3 to TRBJ2-7; D is possibly TRBD2 (7 bases). CDR1 and CDR2 from the germline V gene are SGHNT and YENEEA. The CDR3 spans 13 residues. V was shortened by 8 bases and J by 6 bases, with 17 bases between the two germline ends. CDR3: CASSQEGGREQYF. The CDR3, as DNA: TGTGCCAGCTCTCAGGAGGGGGGGCGCGAGCAGTACTTC. The full variable domain, in which reference TRBV11-3 and TRBJ2-7 provide the parts outside the CDR3, is EAGVVQSPRYKIIEKKQPVAFWCNPISGHNTLYWYLQNLGQGPELLIRYENEEAVDDSQLPKDRFSAERLKGVDSTLKIQPAELGDSAVYLCASSQEGGREQYFGPGTRLTVT.

This clone was observed a single time. This chain uses TRBV9 with TRBJ1-4; D is possibly TRBD1 (5 bases). V lost 1 base and J 7 bases, leaving 14 bases between the germline ends. The CDR3 has 15 residues. Germline V gene lookup returns CDR1 SGDLS and CDR2 YYNGEE. As DNA, the CDR3 is TGTGCCAGCAGCGTAACCGGGGGTTGGGGTGAAAAACTGTTTTTT. Translating it yields CASSVTGGWGEKLFF.

The chain joins TRBV6-4 to TRBJ2-5; 9 nucleotides match TRBD2. Germline CDR1 and CDR2: MRHNA and SNTAGT. V trimming: 0 bases; J trimming: 1 base; junction bases outside the gene matches: 9. This CDR3 contains 18 residues. In DNA, the CDR3 is TGTGCCAGCAGTGACTCGATCCCCAAGCGGGGGGTCCAAGAGACCCAGTACTTC. Translating it yields CASSDSIPKRGVQETQYF.

The genes are TRBV6-5 and TRBJ1-2; 8 bases match TRBD1. The CDR3 is 15 residues long. The V gene's germline CDR1 is MNHEY and CDR2 SVGAGI. Trimming cost V 6 bases and J 2 bases; bases outside gene matches: 8. Here the CDR3 reads CASRYPGTGNYGYTF. In DNA, the CDR3 is TGTGCCAGCAGATACCCCGGGACAGGAAACTATGGCTACACCTTC.

The count of this clone is one. The CDR3 is CASSPSRGERDEQYF. The CDR3, as DNA: TGTGCCAGCAGCCCCTCCCGGGGGGAGAGAGACGAGCAGTACTTC. This sequence joins TRBV12-1 and TRBJ2-7; the table's D call TRBD2 went unverified against the DNA. TRBV12-1 is reported as a pseudogene. CDR3 length: 15 amino acids.